What follows describes a single T cell receptor (beta chain). The sample comes from a study of blood T cell repertoires in COVID-19. TCRdb's copy holds only in-frame clones and misses some; the assay was immunoSEQ multiplex PCR. The sample contains approximately 150,000 clones, more than 80% of which appear only once. Germline V gene lookup returns CDR1 MNHNY and CDR2 SVGAGI (reference sequence). The CDR3 extends over 14 amino acids. Losses at the gene ends were 7 bases for V and 6 bases for J; bases not matched to a gene: 8. The TCR sequence derives from a human donor in a cohort sampled during active COVID-19. Source material: peripheral blood. The chain links TRBV6-6 to TRBJ2-4; 8 nucleotides match TRBD1. Here the CDR3 DNA reads TGTGCCAGCAACCTCAGGGGGCGCGGAAACATTCAGTACTTC. It translates to CASNLRGRGNIQYF.